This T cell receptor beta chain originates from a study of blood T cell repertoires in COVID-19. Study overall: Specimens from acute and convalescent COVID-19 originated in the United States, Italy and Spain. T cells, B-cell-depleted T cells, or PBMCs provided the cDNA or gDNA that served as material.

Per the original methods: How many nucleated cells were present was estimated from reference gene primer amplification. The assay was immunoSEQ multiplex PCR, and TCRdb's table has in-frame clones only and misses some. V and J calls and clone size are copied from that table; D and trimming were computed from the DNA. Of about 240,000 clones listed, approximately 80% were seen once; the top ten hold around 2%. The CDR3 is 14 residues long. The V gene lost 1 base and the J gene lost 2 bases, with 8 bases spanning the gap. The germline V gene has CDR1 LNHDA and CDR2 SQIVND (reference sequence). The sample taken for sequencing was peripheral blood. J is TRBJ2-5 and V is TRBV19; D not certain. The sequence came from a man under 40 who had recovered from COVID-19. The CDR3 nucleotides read TGTGCCAGTAGTATAGGATACGGTCAAGAGACCCAGTACTTC. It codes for CASSIGYGQETQYF.